Following are 27 T cell receptor beta chains from one sample sequenced in a study of blood T cell repertoires in COVID-19. The protocol was immunoSEQ multiplex PCR, while the TCRdb copy is restricted to in-frame clones and leaves out a portion. This table has 25,000 to 35,000 clones, 80% to 90% appearing once. The material sequenced was peripheral blood. The receptors here all came from a man older than 75 with acute or convalescent COVID-19.

This sequence joins TRBV12-3 or TRBV12-4 and TRBJ1-1; the D is unclear. V was cut by 2 bases and J by 4 bases, with 8 bases left in between. This CDR3 is built from 13 residues. In nucleotides, the CDR3 is TGTGCCAGCAGTTTAAAGGCGGGCACTGAAGCTTTCTTT. It specifies CASSLKAGTEAFF.

This sequence joins TRBV27 and TRBJ2-7; 7 nucleotides align to TRBD1. Germline CDR1 MNHEY, CDR2 SMNVEV (reference sequence). This CDR3 is built from 20 residues. Trimming removed 5 bases from V and 0 bases from J; junction bases left unmatched: 22. The CDR3 coding sequence is TGTGCCAGCAGTGGCTTTTGGCCGGGACAGCTTCGACTTAGCTCCTACGAGCAGTACTTC. Translated: CASSGFWPGQLRLSSYEQYF.

The rearrangement links TRBV6-5 to TRBJ2-2, with D uncertain. The CDR3 consists of 14 residues. V lost 7 bases and J lost 6, with 15 bases in between. Germline values: CDR1 MNHEY, CDR2 SVGAGI. The chain's CDR3 is CASIPRVRAGELFF. DNA for the CDR3: TGTGCCAGCATCCCCCGGGTTCGAGCCGGGGAGCTGTTTTTT.

The chain employs TRBV10-2 and TRBJ1-3; D perhaps matches TRBD1 (6 bases). This CDR3 comprises 17 residues. CDR1 and CDR2 from the germline V gene are WSHSY and SAAADI. The V end was cut by 8 bases, the J end by 1 base, with 21 bases between. CDR3 residues: CASLDIWQGLSGNTIYF. CDR3 in DNA: TGCGCCAGCTTGGACATTTGGCAGGGGCTATCTGGAAACACCATATATTTT.

The CDR3 DNA follows: TGCGCCAGTGGGGGTAGCGGGCGGTACAATGAGCAGTTCTTC. This gives the protein CASGGSGRYNEQFF. V gene TRBV5-1 combines with J gene TRBJ2-1, with 7 bases aligning to TRBD2. Germline V gene sequence: CDR1 SGHRS, CDR2 YFSETQ. The CDR3 spans 14 residues. With 8 bases clipped from V and 4 bases from J, the junction kept 9 bases outside the gene matches. The complete variable domain, with remaining parts taken from reference TRBV5-1 and TRBJ2-1, reads KAGVTQTPRYLIKTRGQQVTLSCSPISGHRSVSWYQQTPGQGLQFLFEYFSETQRNKGNFPGRFSGRQFSNSRSEMNVSTLELGDSALYLCASGGSGRYNEQFFGPGTRLTVL.

This chain connects TRBV28 to TRBJ1-5, with TRBD1 as a possible D gene (5 bases). Germline lookup yields CDR1 MDHEN and CDR2 SYDVKM. Trimming removed 4 bases at V and 0 bases at J, with 7 bases between. CDR3 size: 14 residues. The CDR3 DNA is TGTGCCAGCAGTTGGGGGGATAGCAATCAGCCCCAGCATTTT. This encodes CASSWGDSNQPQHF.

This clone was observed a single time. The J gene is TRBJ2-2, the V gene TRBV2; D gene ambiguous. Trimming left V 8 bases short and J 3 bases short, with 13 bases between. The CDR3 extends over 14 amino acids. From germline, CDR1 is SNHLY and CDR2 FYNNEI. CDR3 sequence reads: CASSRSRDTGELFF. The CDR3 DNA reads as TGTGCCAGCTCACGCTCCCGGGACACCGGGGAGCTGTTTTTT.

This clone was observed once. This chain uses TRBV6-6 with TRBJ1-1; D perhaps matches TRBD1 (5 bases). Between the trimmed V and J ends, which lost 0 bases and 1 base, there was a span of 12 bases. The germline V gene has CDR1 MNHNY and CDR2 SVGAGI (reference sequence). The CDR3 totals 16 residues. This CDR3 reads CASSYSIGAGNTEAFF. CDR3 DNA: TGTGCCAGCAGTTACTCGATAGGGGCAGGGAACACTGAAGCTTTCTTT.

The rearrangement links TRBV30 to TRBJ2-1; TRBD2 agrees at 12 bases. Germline values: CDR1 GTSNPN, CDR2 SVGIG (reference sequence). V dropped 3 bases and J dropped 1; count of bases not matched to a gene: 4. This CDR3 has 16 amino acids. The CDR3 coding sequence is TGTGCCTGGAGCGGGGGACTAGCGGGTTCCTACAATGAGCAGTTCTTC. This translates into CAWSGGLAGSYNEQFF.

This rearrangement joins TRBV11-2 to TRBJ2-5; 8 nucleotides match TRBD2. The germline V gene has CDR1 SGHAT and CDR2 FQNNGV. The CDR3 has 13 amino acids. V lost 3 bases, J lost 5 bases, and 2 bases stayed unmatched. Here the CDR3 DNA reads TGTGCCAGCAGCTTTGAGCGGGAGGAGACCCAGTACTTC. Translation: CASSFEREETQYF.

The J gene is TRBJ2-3, the V gene TRBV11-2; D gene unclear. The CDR3 runs to 14 residues. Trimming took 5 bases from V and 2 from J, leaving 11 bases between them. Germline V gene data show CDR1 as SGHAT and CDR2 as FQNNGV. The CDR3 nucleotides read TGTGCCAGCAGCCGAAGACACTTCACAGATACGCAGTATTTT. Protein: CASSRRHFTDTQYF.

The chain couples TRBV27 to TRBJ1-2; TRBD1 might be the D (6 bases). CDR1 is MNHEY and CDR2 is SMNVEV in the germline V gene (reference sequence). The CDR3 contains 13 residues. V was clipped by 6 bases and J by 8 bases, with 16 bases between them. CDR3 sequence: CASRPTGSGGYTF. The CDR3 DNA reads TGTGCCAGCAGACCAACAGGGTCCGGGGGCTACACCTTC.

The chain employs TRBV7-6 and TRBJ1-1; 9 nucleotides align to TRBD1. Germline CDR1 is SGHVS and CDR2 is FNYEAQ. This CDR3 spans 16 amino acids. The ends lost 7 bases at V and 1 base at J; junction bases unmatched: 10. The CDR3 is CASIEAGTGRNTEAFF. CDR3 in DNA: TGTGCCAGCATCGAAGCCGGGACAGGGAGGAACACTGAAGCTTTCTTT.

The CDR3 region is CASSYGTGLEEQFF. The DNA for the CDR3 is TGTGCCAGCAGCTACGGGACAGGGTTAGAGGAGCAGTTCTTC. V is TRBV7-6 and J is TRBJ2-1, with TRBD1 matching 9 bases. Trimming cost V 4 bases and J 10 bases; bases outside gene matches: 8. CDR3 size: 14 residues. CDR1 SGHVS and CDR2 FNYEAQ come from the germline V gene. Based on the CDR3 plus reference TRBV7-6 and TRBJ2-1, the full variable domain is GAGVSQSPRYKVTKRGQDVALRCDPISGHVSLYWYRQALGQGPEFLTYFNYEAQQDKSGLPNDRFSAERPEGSISTLTIQRTEQRDSAMYRCASSYGTGLEEQFFGPGTRLTVL.

The chain combines TRBV7-9 with TRBJ1-1; 10 positions match TRBD1. The length of the CDR3 is 13 residues. The trim removed 5 bases at V and 11 bases at J, leaving 8 bases unmatched. In germline, CDR1 is SEHNR, CDR2 FQNEAQ (reference sequence). In nucleotides, the CDR3 is TGTGCCAGCAGCGAGCCGGGACAGGGGAGCGCTTTCTTT. Its translation is CASSEPGQGSAFF.

The V gene is TRBV19, the J gene TRBJ2-1; possibly TRBD2 for D (5 bases). Between the trimmed V and J ends, which lost 10 bases and 8 bases, there was a span of 21 bases. Germline loops: CDR1 LNHDA, CDR2 SQIVND (reference sequence). The CDR3 loop spans 14 amino acids. CDR3 nucleotide sequence: TGTGCCACAACAGCGACCAGAACGAGGGATGAGCAGTTCTTC. Its translation: CATTATRTRDEQFF.

This chain links TRBV7-6 with TRBJ2-2; D possibly corresponds to TRBD2 (6 bases). This CDR3 region has 16 residues. Per the germline V gene, CDR1 is SGHVS and CDR2 is FNYEAQ. The germline V and J ends were trimmed by 2 bases and 3 bases, with 13 bases remaining between them. The CDR3 DNA reads TGTGCCAGCAGCTTATCCGGCGGGACCTACACCGGGGAGCTGTTTTTT. Translating it yields CASSLSGGTYTGELFF.

The chain has TRBV27 and TRBJ2-7; the match to TRBD2 covers 11 bases. The CDR3 loop spans 16 amino acids. V trimming: 3 bases; J trimming: 0 bases; junction bases outside the gene matches: 4. Germline V gene data show CDR1 as MNHEY and CDR2 as SMNVEV (reference sequence). The CDR3 DNA reads as TGTGCCAGCAGTTTCATAGCGGGAGGGATCTCCTACGAGCAGTACTTC. Translated: CASSFIAGGISYEQYF.

V gene TRBV7-8 combines with J gene TRBJ2-7, with TRBD1 matching 9 bases. The CDR3 runs 15 residues. After removal of 0 bases from V and 5 bases from J, the junction contained 5 bases not matched to a gene. The germline V gene has CDR1 SGHVS and CDR2 FQNEAQ. The CDR3, as DNA: TGTGCCAGCAGCTTAGCGACACAGGGGGCCGACGAGCAGTACTTC. This gives the protein CASSLATQGADEQYF.

The CDR3 is CASSLLEAGGEQYF. In DNA form, the CDR3 reads TGTGCCAGCAGCCTCTTGGAAGCCGGCGGCGAGCAGTACTTC. The chain joins TRBV7-9 to TRBJ2-7; no definite D call. This CDR3 has 14 residues. Trimming removed 5 bases from V and 6 bases from J, with 17 bases in between. Germline assignment: CDR1 SEHNR and CDR2 FQNEAQ (reference sequence). The full variable domain, in which reference TRBV7-9 and TRBJ2-7 provide the parts outside the CDR3, is DTGVSQNPRHKITKRGQNVTFRCDPISEHNRLYWYRQTLGQGPEFLTYFQNEAQLEKSRLLSDRFSAERPKGSFSTLEIQRTEQGDSAMYLCASSLLEAGGEQYFGPGTRLTVT.

The chain carries TRBV11-2 and TRBJ2-2; TRBD1 matches at 9 bases. With V trimmed by 0 bases and J by 6 bases, 11 bases remained unmatched. The CDR3 sequence is 18 residues long. CDR1 and CDR2 (germline): SGHAT, FQNNGV. The DNA for the CDR3 is TGTGCCAGCAGCTTAGATAACCGGGACAGGGAAATGGCCGGGGAGCTGTTTTTT. This gives the protein CASSLDNRDREMAGELFF. The full variable domain, rest sourced from reference TRBV11-2 and TRBJ2-2, is EAGVAQSPRYKIIEKRQSVAFWCNPISGHATLYWYQQILGQGPKLLIQFQNNGVVDDSQLPKDRFSAERLKGVDSTLKIQPAKLEDSAVYLCASSLDNRDREMAGELFFGEGSRLTVL.

This clone showed up just a few times. The CDR3 loop is CASSLGAGSGETQYF. The DNA for the CDR3 is TGTGCCAGCAGCTTAGGTGCGGGATCCGGAGAGACCCAGTACTTC. The rearrangement links TRBV7-2 to TRBJ2-5; perhaps TRBD2 as D (6 bases). CDR3 length: 15 residues. Deletions cut 1 base from V and 4 bases from J, with 13 bases between. CDR1 and CDR2 (germline): SGHTA, FQGNSA.

CDR3 sequence reads: CASSLDRAFSYEQYF. CDR3 nucleotides: TGTGCCAGCAGTTTAGACAGGGCTTTCTCCTACGAGCAGTACTTC. The chain carries TRBV27 and TRBJ2-7; 7 bases are shared with TRBD1. The CDR3 length is 15 residues. Per germline, CDR1 MNHEY and CDR2 SMNVEV (reference sequence). The V segment lost 2 bases and the J segment 0 bases; nucleotides outside the gene matches: 4.

This rearrangement joins TRBV28 to TRBJ1-5, with TRBD1 identical over 10 bases. The CDR3 contains 14 residues. V trimming: 6 bases; J trimming: 9 bases; junction bases outside the gene matches: 8. Germline V gene data show CDR1 as MDHEN and CDR2 as SYDVKM. The CDR3 bases are TGTGCCAGCAGAACCGGGACAGGGGATCGGCCCCAGCATTTT. Translated, it gives CASRTGTGDRPQHF.

This chain links TRBV2 with TRBJ1-2; D is uncertain. Germline CDR1 is SNHLY and CDR2 is FYNNEI. V dropped 7 bases and J dropped 4 bases, with 10 bases sitting between them. This CDR3 spans 12 amino acids. The CDR3 DNA is TGTGCCAGCACCCGGGAGGCCTATGGCTACACCTTC. Translated: CASTREAYGYTF.

This chain links TRBV19 with TRBJ1-5; 7 bases match TRBD1. CDR1 is LNHDA and CDR2 is SQIVND in the germline V gene (reference sequence). The trim removed 6 bases at V and 4 bases at J, leaving 3 bases unmatched. The CDR3 sequence is 13 residues long. The CDR3 DNA sequence: TGTGCCAGTAGCGGGACAGTGAATCAGCCCCAGCATTTT. Translated, it gives CASSGTVNQPQHF.

The genes are TRBV19 and TRBJ1-2; 9 bases map to TRBD1. Germline V gives CDR1 LNHDA, CDR2 SQIVND (reference sequence). The trim removed 5 bases at V and 4 bases at J, leaving 2 bases unmatched. CDR3 length equals 13 residues. CDR3 sequence: CASSVQGAYGYTF. CDR3 coding DNA: TGTGCCAGTAGTGTACAGGGGGCCTATGGCTACACCTTC.